A single sample gave rise to the 16 T cell receptor beta chains below, sequenced in a study of cytomegalovirus exposure and HLA in healthy donors. Both 60 Vbeta primers and 13 Jbeta primers went into the PCR. TCRdb's copy holds only in-frame clones and misses some; the assay was immunoSEQ multiplex PCR. The table includes a few hundred thousand clones, around 80% detected once. The sequencing sample was made of PBMCs. The receptors shown here come from a woman aged 40 to 50 in good health and CMV-seronegative.

This clone was found a few times. A junction end diverges from the germline sequence, so it may reflect a read error. The V call is TRBV7-7, the J call TRBJ2-5, with 7 bases aligning to TRBD1. Germline CDR1 SSHAT, CDR2 FNYEAQ (reference sequence). The CDR3 extends over 13 amino acids. This CDR3 reads CASSFDRAETQYF. The CDR3 coding sequence is TGTGCTAGCAGCTTTGACAGGGCGGAGACCCAGTACTTC.

The chain is built from TRBV11-2 and TRBJ2-7; the D gene is possibly TRBD2 (7 bases). The CDR3 spans 14 residues. Trimming stripped 5 bases from V and 4 bases from J, with 15 bases between. Germline CDR1 and CDR2: SGHAT and FQNNGV. CDR3: CASSPWGGSYEQYF. For the CDR3, the DNA is TGTGCCAGCAGCCCCTGGGGGGGCTCTTACGAGCAGTACTTC.

V usage is TRBV5-1 and J usage is TRBJ1-2, with a possible D match to TRBD1 (5 bases). CDR3 size: 14 residues. Trimming pared 4 bases from V and 3 bases from J, leaving 13 bases between. Germline V gene sequence: CDR1 SGHRS, CDR2 YFSETQ. The CDR3 is CASSLQGGDYGYTF. The DNA for the CDR3 is TGCGCCAGCAGCCTCCAGGGCGGAGACTATGGCTACACCTTC.

The V gene is TRBV6-6, the J gene TRBJ1-3; D ambiguous. The V and J ends lost 6 bases and 4 bases respectively, with 13 bases between them. The length of the CDR3 is 14 residues. Germline-derived CDR1 and CDR2 are MNHNY and SVGAGI (reference sequence). CDR3 region: CASSAGPGGNTIYF. The CDR3 DNA reads TGTGCCAGCAGCGCTGGCCCAGGCGGAAACACCATATATTTT.

The chain combines TRBV28 with TRBJ2-5, with 8 bases identical to TRBD2. The CDR3 has 16 amino acids. V shed 5 bases and J 5 bases; nucleotides not matched to a gene: 13. Germline V gene data show CDR1 as MDHEN and CDR2 as SYDVKM. Written as DNA, the CDR3 is TGTGCCAGCAGTGGAGCGGGGGCTTCATCGAGTGAGACCCAGTACTTC. It encodes CASSGAGASSSETQYF.

The chain is built from TRBV20-1 and TRBJ1-1, with D uncertain. The CDR3 totals 11 residues. V lost 5 bases and J 7 bases, leaving 11 bases between the germline ends. Germline V gene data show CDR1 as DFQATT and CDR2 as SNEGSKA (reference sequence). CDR3 DNA: TGCAGTGCTTTGTCCGGGTTTGAAGCTTTCTTT. Protein: CSALSGFEAFF.

The V call is TRBV21-1, the J call TRBJ1-6; TRBD1 was called by the table and not checked on the DNA. TRBV21-1 is described as a pseudogene. The CDR3 is 12 amino acids. The CDR3 region has the DNA TGTGCCAGCAGCAAAACAGGTTCACCCCTCCACTTT. Its translation: CASSKTGSPLHF.

The V gene is TRBV9, the J gene TRBJ1-1; 8 bases map to TRBD1. From germline, CDR1 is SGDLS and CDR2 YYNGEE. CDR3 length equals 14 residues. V trimming: 4 bases; J trimming: 10 bases; junction bases outside the gene matches: 12. The CDR3 here is CASSFSPIDRGAFF. The CDR3 nucleotides are TGTGCCAGCAGCTTTTCACCGATAGACAGGGGAGCTTTCTTT.

This clone was seen only a few times. V usage is TRBV7-6 and J usage is TRBJ2-2; 12 bases map to TRBD1. Germline V gene data show CDR1 as SGHVS and CDR2 as FNYEAQ. This CDR3 spans 16 amino acids. J was trimmed by 4 bases and V by 3 bases; bases with no gene match: 3. CDR3 sequence: CASSLGTGGVTGELFF. The CDR3 bases are TGTGCCAGCAGCTTGGGGACAGGGGGCGTCACCGGGGAGCTGTTTTTT.

The rearrangement joins TRBV18 to TRBJ1-5; TRBD1 might be the D (6 bases). Germline CDR1 is KGHSH and CDR2 is LQKENI. Trimming shortened V by 3 bases and J by 3 bases, and 12 bases separated the two germline ends. CDR3 length equals 15 residues. In DNA, the CDR3 is TGTGCCAGCTCACCCGCAGGGGCCTACAATCAGCCCCAGCATTTT. Its translation: CASSPAGAYNQPQHF.

The V and J genes are TRBV7-9 and TRBJ1-3, with TRBD1 matching 11 bases. Germline V gene data show CDR1 as SEHNR and CDR2 as FQNEAQ (reference sequence). V shed 4 bases and J 7 bases; nucleotides not matched to a gene: 12. This CDR3 has 17 amino acids. The CDR3 protein is CASSYPGQGDLLNTIYF. CDR3 in DNA: TGTGCCAGCAGCTACCCGGGACAGGGGGACCTTTTGAACACCATATATTTT.

The chain combines TRBV5-4 with TRBJ2-1; TRBD2 aligns across 13 bases. CDR3 length: 18 residues. Germline CDR1 reads SGHNT; CDR2 reads YYREEE (reference sequence). The junction had 9 bases not matched to a gene; V was cut back by 4 bases and J by 2 bases. The DNA of the CDR3 is TGTGCCAGCAGCCCCAGGGGGACTAGCGGGGTGGCCTACAATGAGCAGTTCTTC. Translated: CASSPRGTSGVAYNEQFF.

A remark on this clone: An end of the junction differs from the germline gene, which may be a read error. The chain recombines TRBV5-4 with TRBJ1-1; D possibly corresponds to TRBD1 (5 bases). The V gene's germline CDR1 is SGHNT and CDR2 YYREEE (reference sequence). The CDR3 length is 13 residues. The CDR3 reads CAGSLRGNTEAFF. The CDR3, as DNA: TGTGCCGGCAGCTTGAGGGGGAACACTGAAGCTTTCTTT. Based on the CDR3 plus reference TRBV5-4 and TRBJ1-1, the full variable domain is ETGVTQSPTHLIKTRGQQVTLRCSSQSGHNTVSWYQQALGQGPQFIFQYYREEENGRGNFPPRFSGLQFPNYSSELNVNALELDDSALYLCAGSLRGNTEAFFGQGTRLTVV.

The chain has TRBV5-6 and TRBJ2-1, with 8 bases lining up with TRBD1. V lost 3 bases to trimming and J lost 7 bases; unmatched junction nucleotides: 3. This CDR3 is 13 amino acids long. From germline, CDR1 is SGHDT and CDR2 YYEEEE. CDR3 sequence (DNA): TGTGCCAGCAGCTCGGACAGGGATAATGAGCAGTTCTTC. As protein: CASSSDRDNEQFF. Complete variable domain (other parts from reference TRBV5-6 and TRBJ2-1): DAGVTQSPTHLIKTRGQQVTLRCSPKSGHDTVSWYQQALGQGPQFIFQYYEEEERQRGNFPDRFSGHQFPNYSSELNVNALLLGDSALYLCASSSDRDNEQFFGPGTRLTVL.

The chain carries TRBV7-9 and TRBJ2-5, with 9 bases aligning to TRBD2. With the DNA end fitting TRBJ2-7 better, the J assignment may be wrong. There are 18 residues in the CDR3. In germline, CDR1 is SEHNR, CDR2 FQNEAQ (reference sequence). In nucleotides, the CDR3 is TGTGCCAGCAGCTCAAAAAGACCTCTAGCGGGGCAATACTACGAGCAGTACTTC. Translated: CASSSKRPLAGQYYEQYF.

Concerning this clone: Other DNA sequences in the same sample also yield this CDR3. V is TRBV5-1 and J is TRBJ2-2; 8 nucleotides line up with TRBD2. The CDR3 has 17 residues. V was clipped by 4 bases and J by 5 bases; unmatched bases: 13. Germline assignment: CDR1 SGHRS and CDR2 YFSETQ. This CDR3 is CASSPGLRGGSTGELFF. Written as DNA, the CDR3 is TGCGCCAGCAGCCCAGGGCTGCGCGGGGGGTCAACCGGGGAGCTGTTTTTT.